Sequencing of this T cell receptor (beta chain) was carried out in a study of blood T cell repertoires in COVID-19. Study-level background: Samples taken during acute and convalescent COVID-19 were collected in the United States, Italy and Spain. T cells, B-cell-depleted T cells, or PBMCs provided the cDNA or gDNA that served as material.

In the authors' methods: Estimated nucleated cell counts came from reference gene primer amplification. Sequencing used immunoSEQ multiplex PCR; TCRdb keeps in-frame clones, though not all of them. V and J calls and clone size follow that table, whereas D and trimming were derived from the DNA. This sample carries 70,000 to 95,000 clones, roughly 88% of them seen once, and the ten largest clones take 1.5%. This CDR3 contains 14 residues. The V gene's germline CDR1 is SGHAT and CDR2 FQNNGV. Trimming took off 1 base at V and 6 bases at J, with 7 bases between the two ends. The source material was peripheral blood. This sequence was found in a human donor with active COVID-19. The donor label of this sample is uncertain. The chain is built from TRBV11-2 and TRBJ1-6; D gene uncertain. As DNA, the CDR3 is TGTGCCAGCAGCTTAGGGCCCAGTAATTCACCCCTCCACTTT. The encoded protein is CASSLGPSNSPLHF.